The 32 T cell receptor beta chains presented below share a single source sample, sequenced in a study of shared clonotypes between healthy human individuals. The assay was immunoSEQ multiplex PCR, and TCRdb's table has in-frame clones only and misses some. The table includes about a million clones, about 75% detected once. Sequencing was performed on memory CD4+ T cells sorted from blood. Described subset: CD45RA-negative fraction. The receptor source for this set is a man between 18 and 29 years old in good health.

The chain couples TRBV18 to TRBJ2-3, with a possible D match to TRBD2 (5 bases). Germline-derived CDR1 and CDR2 are KGHSH and LQKENI. The CDR3 runs 13 residues. V dropped 5 bases and J dropped 7 bases, with 13 bases sitting between them. The CDR3 loop reads CASSNGNGNTQYF. In DNA, the CDR3 is TGTGCCAGCTCAAACGGGAATGGGAATACGCAGTATTTT.

This sequence joins TRBV11-3 and TRBJ2-1; 8 bases are a match to TRBD2. From germline, CDR1 is SGHNT and CDR2 YENEEA. The CDR3 is 17 amino acids. Germline trimming cut 1 base from V and 0 bases from J; bases unmatched to any gene: 5. The CDR3: CASSLVGGASSYNEQFF. CDR3 coding DNA: TGTGCCAGCAGCTTAGTCGGGGGGGCTTCCTCCTACAATGAGCAGTTCTTC.

The chain recombines TRBV5-1 with TRBJ1-1, with 8 bases aligning to TRBD1. Germline loops: CDR1 SGHRS, CDR2 YFSETQ. V shed 6 bases and J 0 bases; nucleotides not matched to a gene: 7. CDR3 length: 15 residues. The DNA of the CDR3 is TGCGCCAGCACCCCCGGACAGGGATTGAACACTGAAGCTTTCTTT. Encoded protein: CASTPGQGLNTEAFF.

This clone was recorded a few times. The chain links TRBV2 to TRBJ1-1; the D gene is possibly TRBD1 (6 bases). Trimming took off 7 bases at V and 4 bases at J, with 16 bases between the two ends. The germline V gene has CDR1 SNHLY and CDR2 FYNNEI. The length of the CDR3 is 14 residues. The CDR3 sequence: CASNPGQGSTEAFF. CDR3 in DNA: TGTGCCAGCAACCCTGGGCAGGGGAGCACTGAAGCTTTCTTT.

This sequence joins TRBV4-2 and TRBJ2-5; 8 bases line up with TRBD1. Germline lookup yields CDR1 LGHNA and CDR2 YNFKEQ. There are 15 residues in the CDR3. V was clipped by 1 base and J by 0 bases; unmatched bases: 1. The DNA for the CDR3 is TGTGCCAGCAGCCAAGGACAGGGGTACCAAGAGACCCAGTACTTC. The encoded protein is CASSQGQGYQETQYF.

The CDR3 is CAITSQGISSYEQYF. In DNA, the CDR3 is TGTGCCATCACTTCCCAGGGGATAAGCTCCTACGAGCAGTACTTC. This rearrangement joins TRBV2 to TRBJ2-7, with D maybe TRBD1 (6 bases). The CDR3 totals 15 residues. V lost 10 bases to trimming and J lost 0 bases, with 19 bases between them. Germline loops: CDR1 SNHLY, CDR2 FYNNEI.

The chain has TRBV7-9 and TRBJ1-1; D might be TRBD1 (5 bases). Germline CDR1 SEHNR, CDR2 FQNEAQ (reference sequence). The V gene lost 5 bases and the J gene lost 11 bases, with 15 bases spanning the gap. This CDR3 has 12 residues. The CDR3 DNA sequence: TGTGCCAGCAGCACCGGGGGGGGAATCGCTTTCTTT. Translating it yields CASSTGGGIAFF.

The chain recombines TRBV27 with TRBJ1-4; maybe TRBD1 (6 bases). This CDR3 is built from 13 residues. The germline V and J ends were trimmed by 5 bases and 11 bases, with 15 bases remaining between them. Germline-derived CDR1 and CDR2 are MNHEY and SMNVEV (reference sequence). The CDR3 loop reads CASSISDRTKLFF. DNA of the CDR3: TGTGCCAGCAGTATCTCCGACAGGACCAAACTGTTTTTT. The whole variable domain, remainder taken from reference TRBV27 and TRBJ1-4, is EAQVTQNPRYLITVTGKKLTVTCSQNMNHEYMSWYRQDPGLGLRQIYYSMNVEVTDKGDVPEGYKVSRKEKRNFPLILESPSPNQTSLYFCASSISDRTKLFFGSGTQLSVL.

The chain recombines TRBV5-1 with TRBJ2-5; the D gene could be TRBD1 or TRBD2 (5 bases each). CDR1 SGHRS and CDR2 YFSETQ come from the germline V gene. Trimming removed 2 bases at V and 1 base at J, with 9 bases between. The CDR3 has 14 amino acids. CDR3 region: CASSFLGVQETQYF. The CDR3 DNA reads TGCGCCAGCAGCTTCTTGGGGGTCCAAGAGACCCAGTACTTC.

The genes are TRBV5-1 and TRBJ2-3; D gene uncertain. Germline V gene data show CDR1 as SGHRS and CDR2 as YFSETQ. The V gene lost 0 bases and the J gene lost 0 bases, with 8 bases spanning the gap. The CDR3 runs 15 residues. The CDR3 reads CASSLVGFSTDTQYF. The DNA for the CDR3 is TGCGCCAGCAGCTTGGTGGGGTTTAGCACAGATACGCAGTATTTT.

J is TRBJ1-5 and V is TRBV2; 11 bases match TRBD1. The junction had 2 bases not matched to a gene; V was cut back by 4 bases and J by 6 bases. Germline values: CDR1 SNHLY, CDR2 FYNNEI. This CDR3 contains 14 residues. This CDR3 is CASSAGTGGQPQHF. The DNA for the CDR3 is TGTGCCAGCAGTGCCGGGACAGGGGGTCAGCCCCAGCATTTT.

This chain uses TRBV6-1 with TRBJ2-5; maybe TRBD2 (5 bases). Trimming took off 8 bases at V and 7 bases at J, with 17 bases between the two ends. CDR3 size: 13 residues. From germline, CDR1 is MNHNS and CDR2 SASEGT. DNA for the CDR3: TGTGCCAGCGAAAGACTGGGAGCGTGGACCCAGTACTTC. It translates to CASERLGAWTQYF.

The CDR3 sequence: CASATGQFPNEQFF. CDR3 sequence (DNA): TGCGCCAGCGCCACGGGACAGTTTCCAAATGAGCAGTTCTTC. The chain joins TRBV5-1 to TRBJ2-1; 7 nucleotides align to TRBD1. Germline loops: CDR1 SGHRS, CDR2 YFSETQ. With V trimmed by 7 bases and J by 7 bases, 11 bases remained unmatched. This CDR3 has 14 residues.

Of note for this clone: Other DNA variants within this sample encode the same CDR3. The chain carries TRBV28 and TRBJ1-5; D is ambiguous. The germline CDR1 and CDR2 sequences are MDHEN and SYDVKM. Between the trimmed V and J ends, which lost 2 bases and 3 bases, there was a span of 5 bases. The CDR3 totals 13 residues. The CDR3 reads CASSLGSNQPQHF. DNA of the CDR3: TGTGCCAGCAGTTTAGGATCCAATCAGCCCCAGCATTTT.

This chain connects TRBV28 to TRBJ1-2; D is perhaps TRBD1 (5 bases). The germline V gene encodes CDR1 MDHEN and CDR2 SYDVKM. The length of the CDR3 is 16 residues. V lost 4 bases to trimming and J lost 2 bases, with 17 bases between them. The CDR3 nucleotides are TGTGCCAGCAGTTCCCCTTTAGGAGGGGAGAACTATGGCTACACCTTC. Encoded protein: CASSSPLGGENYGYTF.

This clone was observed once. V gene TRBV7-2 combines with J gene TRBJ1-6; D unclear. CDR3 size: 13 residues. V lost 5 bases and J lost 9, with 11 bases in between. Germline V CDR1 and CDR2: SGHTA, FQGNSA. The CDR3 nucleotides are TGTGCCAGCAGCCCCGCCGACGTTTCACCCCTCCACTTT. Translation: CASSPADVSPLHF.

This rearrangement joins TRBV4-2 to TRBJ2-7; 11 bases agree with TRBD2. The J segment lost 0 bases and the V segment lost 4 bases, leaving 8 bases of the junction unmatched. This CDR3 is built from 17 residues. CDR1 and CDR2 from the germline V gene are LGHNA and YNFKEQ. As DNA, the CDR3 is TGTGCCAGCAGCCTGGGACTAGCGGCTATATTCTCCTACGAGCAGTACTTC. Its translation: CASSLGLAAIFSYEQYF.

Details on this clone: A far larger clone is a single base away, which makes a read error likely. The V gene is TRBV10-3, the J gene TRBJ1-1; possible D gene TRBD1, 6 bases. The CDR3 has 12 amino acids. CDR1 is ENHRY, CDR2 SYGVKD, per germline. CDR3 region: CTISRGNTEAFF. For the CDR3, the DNA is TGTACCATCAGCAGGGGGAACACTGAAGCTTTCTTT.

The chain employs TRBV5-1 and TRBJ2-4; 11 bases match TRBD2. The CDR3 is 19 amino acids. Looked up from germline, CDR1 is SGHRS and CDR2 is YFSETQ. With 2 bases clipped from V and 0 bases from J, the junction kept 10 bases outside the gene matches. The CDR3 coding sequence is TGCGCCAGCAGCTTCTATACTAGCGGGGGAGACCTAGCCAAAAACATTCAGTACTTC. Amino acids: CASSFYTSGGDLAKNIQYF.

Details on this clone: This same CDR3 is encoded by further DNA sequences in the sample. The genes are TRBV7-2 and TRBJ2-3; D unresolved. Germline values: CDR1 SGHTA, CDR2 FQGNSA. Between the trimmed V and J ends, which lost 3 bases and 5 bases, there was a span of 6 bases. This CDR3 is built from 12 residues. CDR3 sequence reads: CASSFRGDTQYF. The CDR3 region has the DNA TGTGCCAGCAGCTTTCGAGGAGATACGCAGTATTTT.

V usage is TRBV13 and J usage is TRBJ1-4; TRBD1 matches at 7 bases. This CDR3 has 14 amino acids. Per the germline V gene, CDR1 is PRHDT and CDR2 is FYEKMQ (reference sequence). The trim removed 0 bases at V and 8 bases at J, leaving 3 bases unmatched. Written as DNA, the CDR3 is TGTGCCAGCAGCTTAGGAGGGGGCGACGAAAAACTGTTTTTT. This translates into CASSLGGGDEKLFF.

The CDR3: CASSGTIGSTNEKLFF. In DNA, the CDR3 is TGCGCCAGCAGCGGAACAATCGGGTCAACTAATGAAAAACTGTTTTTT. V is TRBV5-1 and J is TRBJ1-4; D gene uncertain. This CDR3 contains 16 residues. The germline V and J ends were trimmed by 4 bases and 0 bases, with 13 bases remaining between them. Per germline, CDR1 SGHRS and CDR2 YFSETQ.

This chain connects TRBV6-1 to TRBJ2-3; a weak D match, TRBD1 (6 bases). Trimming pared 8 bases from V and 0 bases from J, leaving 9 bases between. The CDR3 spans 13 residues. From germline, CDR1 is MNHNS and CDR2 SASEGT. The CDR3 DNA is TGTGCCAGCCGGACAGTTAGCACAGATACGCAGTATTTT. Its protein product is CASRTVSTDTQYF.

This clone has just a few counts. The V gene is TRBV18, the J gene TRBJ2-7; perhaps D is TRBD1 or TRBD2 (5 bases each). Germline CDR1 and CDR2: KGHSH and LQKENI. V was shortened by 3 bases and J by 6 bases, with 18 bases between the two germline ends. The CDR3 has 15 residues. This CDR3 is CASSPHRDPEVEQYF. CDR3 DNA: TGTGCCAGCTCACCGCACCGGGACCCCGAAGTCGAGCAGTACTTC.

In its sample, this clone was seen once. The chain links TRBV28 to TRBJ1-2; tentative D call: TRBD1 (6 bases). This CDR3 has 13 residues. Per the germline V gene, CDR1 is MDHEN and CDR2 is SYDVKM. V was cut by 5 bases and J by 8 bases, with 15 bases left in between. This chain's CDR3 is CASSQQGSKGYTF. CDR3 nucleotide sequence: TGTGCCAGCAGTCAACAGGGAAGTAAAGGCTACACCTTC.

The rearrangement uses TRBV7-2 and TRBJ2-1; 9 nucleotides align to TRBD2. Germline CDR1 is SGHTA and CDR2 is FQGNSA. V trimming: 0 bases; J trimming: 13 bases; junction bases outside the gene matches: 4. CDR3 length: 13 amino acids. The CDR3, as DNA: TGTGCCAGCAGCTTAGCTCGAGCGGGAGGTCAGTTCTTC. This gives the protein CASSLARAGGQFF.

This sequence joins TRBV9 and TRBJ2-3; 10 nucleotides align to TRBD2. The germline V gene has CDR1 SGDLS and CDR2 YYNGEE. The trim removed 0 bases at V and 4 bases at J, leaving 14 bases unmatched. CDR3 length equals 19 residues. The CDR3 bases are TGTGCCAGCAGCGTAGCGGGGGGCCTAGCGGGAGTGGTGGCAGATACGCAGTATTTT. Protein: CASSVAGGLAGVVADTQYF.

This chain connects TRBV19 to TRBJ1-5; D is undetermined. Germline V gene lookup returns CDR1 LNHDA and CDR2 SQIVND (reference sequence). CDR3 length: 13 residues. The V end was cut by 4 bases, the J end by 4 bases, with 8 bases between. This chain's CDR3 is CASSSRPNQPQHF. DNA of the CDR3: TGTGCCAGTAGTAGCCGCCCGAATCAGCCCCAGCATTTT.

The J gene is TRBJ1-2, the V gene TRBV19; unclear D gene. The V and J ends lost 3 bases and 8 bases respectively, with 7 bases between them. The CDR3 has 11 amino acids. Germline V gives CDR1 LNHDA, CDR2 SQIVND (reference sequence). In DNA, the CDR3 is TGTGCCAGTAGTATGGTCGACGGCTACACCTTC. The encoded protein is CASSMVDGYTF. The full variable domain, with the rest looked up from reference TRBV19 and TRBJ1-2, is DGGITQSPKYLFRKEGQNVTLSCEQNLNHDAMYWYRQDPGQGLRLIYYSQIVNDFQKGDIAEGYSVSREKKESFPLTVTSAQKNPTAFYLCASSMVDGYTFGSGTRLTVV.

This clone was seen just once. The rearrangement uses TRBV27 and TRBJ1-1, with unresolved D. Trimming took 5 bases from V and 1 from J, leaving 14 bases between them. Germline assignment: CDR1 MNHEY and CDR2 SMNVEV (reference sequence). There are 15 residues in the CDR3. The CDR3 nucleotides are TGTGCCAGCAGTATCGGAAGAGTCGGGAACACTGAAGCTTTCTTT. Encoded protein: CASSIGRVGNTEAFF.

The chain couples TRBV10-1 to TRBJ2-3; 7 nucleotides line up with TRBD1. V shed 8 bases and J 1 base; nucleotides not matched to a gene: 6. CDR1 and CDR2 from the germline V gene are WNHNN and SYGVQD (reference sequence). This CDR3 is 14 amino acids long. The chain's CDR3 is CASGEGQGTDTQYF. The CDR3 bases are TGCGCCAGCGGAGAAGGACAGGGCACAGATACGCAGTATTTT.

The chain has TRBV7-2 and TRBJ2-5; the D is unclear. The CDR3 consists of 10 residues. V lost 6 bases to trimming and J lost 5 bases, with 4 bases between them. Germline V gene lookup returns CDR1 SGHTA and CDR2 FQGNSA. Here the CDR3 reads CASRWETQYF. CDR3 in DNA: TGTGCCAGCAGGTGGGAGACCCAGTACTTC.